The TCR beta chain under discussion was sequenced for a study of cytomegalovirus exposure and HLA in healthy donors. Whole-study results and caveats: An analysis done earlier found most TCR beta V segments productive about 87% or about 30% of the time. Researchers catalogued 150 or so TCR beta chains as cytomegalovirus-associated.

In nominal health when sampled, donors likely had unrecorded immune exposures nonetheless. A multiplex PCR was run with 60 Vbeta primers and 13 Jbeta primers. Profiling relied on immunoSEQ multiplex PCR, and the TCRdb table lists in-frame clones only, not all of them. Of 85,000 to 95,000 clones listed, 7.5% to 8.5% are singletons. As regards this clone: Antigen unknown.

Trimming took off 5 bases at V and 4 bases at J, with 17 bases between the two ends. CDR3 length equals 15 residues. CDR1 SEHNR and CDR2 FQNEAQ come from the germline V gene (reference sequence). The TCR sequence derives from a man aged 45-60 years in good health and CMV-seronegative. The genes are TRBV7-9 and TRBJ1-1; D not resolved. The sequenced sample was PBMCs. The CDR3 coding sequence is TGTGCCAGCAGCCCCACCGGTTCGGGGATCACTGAAGCTTTCTTT. Its protein product is CASSPTGSGITEAFF.